This T cell receptor beta chain was sequenced for a study of cytomegalovirus exposure and HLA in healthy donors. Study information: The roughly 110 validation repertoires were reported in a later analysis to have been generated on the same platform as the 666 first-cohort repertoires. Findings and limits, study-wide: Reportedly, cytomegalovirus status was diagnosed with high sensitivity and specificity. Whilst most TCR sequences proved rare, a subset of public TCRs occurred across many donors.

CDR3 length equals 15 residues. Germline CDR1 reads KGHSH; CDR2 reads LQKENI. V dropped 3 bases and J dropped 0 bases, with 12 bases sitting between them. A note on this clone: What it binds is unknown.

TCRdb's copy holds only in-frame clones and misses some; the assay was immunoSEQ multiplex PCR. This table holds 150,000 to 200,000 clones, just under 85% found once. The donors were part of the validation cohort, which consisted of roughly 110 subjects and was separate from the first cohort of 666 subjects. The chain uses TRBV18 and TRBJ2-7; D is possibly TRBD2 (5 bases). This receptor was identified in a man younger than 45 in good health and CMV-seropositive. The specimen was PBMCs. The CDR3, as DNA: TGTGCCAGCTCACCCCTGGAAGGGAGCTCCTACGAGCAGTACTTC. It yields the protein CASSPLEGSSYEQYF.